Presented here are 3 T cell receptor beta chains from one specimen sequenced in a study of blood T cells in healthy people across ages. For the second PCR, which ran for roughly 6 to 12 cycles, a sample-barcoded 5' primer and a J-beta primer mix were used. MiXCR, applied by TCRdb to the 5' RACE reads, yields one record per CDR3 protein. The sample carries some 1.1 million distinct CDR3 sequences, around two fifths recorded once. Sequencing input: blood. The receptors stem from a man aged 18 to 29 in good health.

This clonotype was seen at least ten times. CDR3 nucleotide sequence: TGTGCCAGCACCTTGACAGGGGACAATGAGCAGTTCTTC. It specifies CASTLTGDNEQFF. The chain combines TRBV25-1 with TRBJ2-1; 8 bases are shared with TRBD1. The CDR3 is 13 residues long. J lost 5 bases, V lost 7 bases, and 4 bases had no gene match. From germline, CDR1 is MGHDK and CDR2 SYGVNS.

The chain recombines TRBV2 with TRBJ1-6; possibly TRBD1 for D (5 bases). The ends were cut back, 3 bases at V and 3 bases at J, with 9 bases in the middle. The CDR3 is made up of 15 amino acids. Germline V gene sequence: CDR1 SNHLY, CDR2 FYNNEI. CDR3 residues: CASSDAGNYNSPLHF. CDR3 sequence (DNA): TGTGCCAGCAGTGACGCAGGGAACTATAATTCACCCCTCCACTTT.

This clonotype turned up a few times. In nucleotides, the CDR3 is TGTGCCAGCAGCCAAGGTACTCGGACTAGCACCGGGGAGCTGTTTTTT. Translating it yields CASSQGTRTSTGELFF. The V gene is TRBV3-1, the J gene TRBJ2-2; 7 positions match TRBD2. Germline V gene lookup returns CDR1 LGHDT and CDR2 YNNKEL (reference sequence). The CDR3 spans 16 residues. Trimming at V came to 1 base and at J to 4 bases, leaving 6 bases not matched to a gene.